This TCR beta chain is from a study of T cells in Graves' hyperthyroidism and ophthalmopathy. Study-wide results and caveats: Appearing also in blood were most of the thyroid clonotypes expanded above 0.001.

This clonotype was detected ten times or more. Its antigen is still unknown. Patients aged 18 to 65 had newly diagnosed hyperthyroidism of under 2 months' duration. Exclusion of patients followed from uncontrolled infection, other autoimmune disease, pregnancy or lactation. Diagnosis relied on clinical symptoms, serum thyroxine and TRAb, thyroid ultrasound and orbital computed tomography. Using RNA transcripts as the source, TCR beta CDR3 regions were amplified. The TCR CDR3 first-round RT-PCR relied on the HTBI primer set. From the multiplex PCR reads, TCRdb called clonotypes with MiXCR, one entry per CDR3 protein. The sample shows approximately 360,000 distinct CDR3 sequences, less than 20% of them seen only once. The CDR3 is 15 residues long. V dropped 8 bases and J dropped 2 bases, with 16 bases sitting between them. Germline lookup yields CDR1 SNHLY and CDR2 FYNNEI.

This sequence originates from a woman aged 18 to 35 with Graves' hyperthyroidism that later progressed to Graves' ophthalmopathy. Sequencing used blood. The V and J genes are TRBV2 and TRBJ1-5; possibly TRBD1 for D (5 bases). The DNA for the CDR3 is TGTGCCAGCTCTACCGGGGGGACGGGCAATCAGCCCCAGCATTTT. Its translation: CASSTGGTGNQPQHF. Full variable domain (missing parts from reference TRBV2 and TRBJ1-5): EPEVTQTPSHQVTQMGQEVILRCVPISNHLYFYWYRQILGQKVEFLVSFYNNEISEKSEIFDDQFSVERPDGSNFTLKIRSTKLEDSAMYFCASSTGGTGNQPQHFGDGTRLSIL.